A selection of T cell receptor beta chains follows, all from one sample in a study of the immune and genomic landscape of osteosarcoma. The method was immunoSEQ multiplex PCR; TCRdb's version includes in-frame clones alone and lacks a portion of them. The data contain approximately 4,600 clones, about 71% of them singletons. The source material was osteosarcoma tumor tissue from the femur. The receptors shown here come from a human donor with osteosarcoma. Both conserved end residues are part of each CDR3. Each record gives: D gene, J gene, clone size, V gene, CDR3 DNA, CDR3 protein. D genes are given only for firm matches. A row's size may be missing; if present it is once, few, many or a size class.

D: .; J: TRBJ2-3; size: .; V: TRBV2; DNA: TGTGCCAGCAGGGAAGCGCGGCTCGCAGATACGCAGTATTTT; CDR3: CASREARLADTQYF
D: TRBD2; J: TRBJ2-3; size: .; V: TRBV7-8; DNA: TGTGCCAGCAGCCCCCGGGGACTAGCGGGAGAGGCAGATACGCAGTATTTT; CDR3: CASSPRGLAGEADTQYF
D: .; J: TRBJ2-1; size: .; V: TRBV2; DNA: TGTGCCAGCACTAAAGAGTGGGCGCCTCCCGACAATGAGCAGTTCTTC; CDR3: CASTKEWAPPDNEQFF
D: .; J: TRBJ1-5; size: .; V: TRBV6-5; DNA: TGTGCCAGCAGTTACTCAAGGGGTAATCAGCCCCAGCATTTT; CDR3: CASSYSRGNQPQHF
D: .; J: TRBJ2-7; size: .; V: TRBV7-2; DNA: TGTGCCAGCAGCTTTGACGCACCCGGAGGGCGAGAGCAGTACTTC; CDR3: CASSFDAPGGREQYF
D: .; J: TRBJ2-7; size: .; V: TRBV11-2; DNA: TGTGCCAGCAGCTTAATCGGCATCTCCTACGAGCAGTACTTC; CDR3: CASSLIGISYEQYF
D: .; J: TRBJ2-3; size: .; V: TRBV11-3; DNA: TGTGCCAGCAGCGCCCAAACTCTGGCTACGCAGTATTTT; CDR3: CASSAQTLATQYF
D: TRBD2; J: TRBJ2-1; size: .; V: TRBV19; DNA: TGTGCCAGTAGAAGGGGGACTAGCGGATACAATGAGCAGTTCTTC; CDR3: CASRRGTSGYNEQFF
D: TRBD1; J: TRBJ2-1; size: .; V: TRBV11-2; DNA: TGTGCCAGCAGCTCAGGACAGGGGGCAAACAATGAGCAGTTCTTC; CDR3: CASSSGQGANNEQFF
D: TRBD2; J: TRBJ2-1; size: .; V: TRBV7-9; DNA: TGTGCCACCCGTCTTAATGCGGGAGGGGACAATGAGCAGTTCTTC; CDR3: CATRLNAGGDNEQFF
D: .; J: TRBJ2-3; size: .; V: TRBV11-2; DNA: TGTGCCAGCAGCCCTGGGTGGGACTTCACAGATACGCAGTATTTT; CDR3: CASSPGWDFTDTQYF
D: TRBD1; J: TRBJ2-7; size: .; V: TRBV19; DNA: TGTGCCACCCAAATCGGGACAGGCTCCTACGAGCAGTACTTC; CDR3: CATQIGTGSYEQYF
D: TRBD1; J: TRBJ1-3; size: once; V: TRBV9; DNA: TGTGCCAGCAGCGTAGGAGGACAGGCTTCGGGAAACACCATATATTTT; CDR3: CASSVGGQASGNTIYF
D: .; J: TRBJ2-7; size: .; V: TRBV7-3; DNA: TGTGCCAGCAGCTTAGGACGCACCTACGAGCAGTACTTC; CDR3: CASSLGRTYEQYF
D: TRBD2; J: TRBJ2-1; size: .; V: TRBV29-1; DNA: TGCAGCGTTGAAGATCCGGCTAGCGGAGGGAACAATGAGCAGTTCTTC; CDR3: CSVEDPASGGNNEQFF
D: TRBD1; J: TRBJ2-3; size: .; V: TRBV7-2; DNA: TGTGCCAGCAGCTCCTCTACAGGGGGTCGCACAGATACGCAGTATTTT; CDR3: CASSSSTGGRTDTQYF
D: TRBD2; J: TRBJ2-7; size: .; V: TRBV4-2; DNA: TGTGCCAGCAGCCAAGCGGGAGGAACCCTAGGACATGACGAGCAGTACTTC; CDR3: CASSQAGGTLGHDEQYF
D: .; J: TRBJ1-2; size: .; V: TRBV6-1; DNA: TGTGCCAGCAGTGAGGCCAACTATGGCTACACCTTC; CDR3: CASSEANYGYTF
D: .; J: TRBJ1-1; size: .; V: TRBV7-2; DNA: TGTGCCAGCAGCTTAGTATGGCAGAACACTGAAGCTTTCTTT; CDR3: CASSLVWQNTEAFF
D: .; J: TRBJ2-5; size: .; V: TRBV7-2; DNA: TGTGCCAGCAGCTCCGTGACGGGCAGGGAAGAGACCCAGTACTTC; CDR3: CASSSVTGREETQYF
D: TRBD1; J: TRBJ2-7; size: once; V: TRBV7-9; DNA: TGTGCCAGCAATAGACAGGGGGCGGTCTACGAGCAGTACTTC; CDR3: CASNRQGAVYEQYF
D: .; J: TRBJ1-1; size: .; V: TRBV28; DNA: TGTGCCAGCAGTTCCTCCGGGGCAAACACTGAAGCTTTCTTT; CDR3: CASSSSGANTEAFF
D: TRBD1; J: TRBJ2-3; size: .; V: TRBV18; DNA: TGTGCCAGCTCACGGGACAGGGGCCCAGATACGCAGTATTTT; CDR3: CASSRDRGPDTQYF
D: TRBD1; J: TRBJ1-3; size: few; V: TRBV7-6; DNA: TGTGCCAGCAGCGAGACAGGGATGGCAGGAAACACCATATATTTT; CDR3: CASSETGMAGNTIYF
D: .; J: TRBJ2-5; size: .; V: TRBV4-3; DNA: TGCGCCAGCAGCCAAGGAGTGTTAGAGACCCAGTACTTC; CDR3: CASSQGVLETQYF
D: TRBD2; J: TRBJ2-2; size: .; V: TRBV7-8; DNA: TGTGCCAGCAGCTTAGTAGGACTAGCAGTACCCGGGGAGCTGTTTTTT; CDR3: CASSLVGLAVPGELFF
D: .; J: TRBJ1-1; size: medium-sized; V: TRBV5-1; DNA: TGCGCCAGCAGCTTGGCGGACACTGAAGCTTTCTTT; CDR3: CASSLADTEAFF
D: .; J: TRBJ1-2; size: .; V: TRBV6-5; DNA: TGTGCCAGCAGTTACCACACCGACAGGTCCTATGGCTACACCTTC; CDR3: CASSYHTDRSYGYTF
D: TRBD1; J: TRBJ1-3; size: .; V: TRBV9; DNA: TGTGCCAGCAGCGTAGCCCAGACAGGGAGAGCTGGAAACACCATATATTTT; CDR3: CASSVAQTGRAGNTIYF
D: .; J: TRBJ2-7; size: .; V: TRBV6-1; DNA: TGTGCCAGCAGTGAAAAGGACGGTGACTCCTACGAGCAGTACTTC; CDR3: CASSEKDGDSYEQYF
D: .; J: TRBJ1-3; size: .; V: TRBV28; DNA: TGTGCCAGCAGTTTATTGGTCACGGGCTCTGGAAACACCATATATTTT; CDR3: CASSLLVTGSGNTIYF
D: .; J: TRBJ1-2; size: .; V: TRBV6-5; DNA: TGTGCCAGCAGGGACCGACAGCCAAACTATGGCTACACCTTC; CDR3: CASRDRQPNYGYTF
D: .; J: TRBJ2-5; size: .; V: TRBV5-1; DNA: TGCGCCAGTAGCTTGGTAGGGCCAGGGGAGACCCAGTACTTC; CDR3: CASSLVGPGETQYF
D: .; J: TRBJ2-3; size: .; V: TRBV7-9; DNA: TGTGCCAGCAGCTTAGGGGCACAGGGAGATACGCAGTATTTT; CDR3: CASSLGAQGDTQYF
D: .; J: TRBJ1-2; size: medium-sized; V: TRBV7-9; DNA: TGTGCCAGCAGCTTAGTGGCAGTATACCGCTATGGCTACACCTTC; CDR3: CASSLVAVYRYGYTF
D: TRBD2; J: TRBJ2-1; size: once; V: TRBV28; DNA: TGTGCCAGCAGTTTTAGCGGGAGAGGCAATGAGCAGTTCTTC; CDR3: CASSFSGRGNEQFF
D: TRBD1; J: TRBJ2-7; size: .; V: TRBV14; DNA: TGTGCCAGCAGCCAATCCCAGGGGGAGAGACCCTACGAGCAGTACTTC; CDR3: CASSQSQGERPYEQYF
D: .; J: TRBJ2-7; size: few; V: TRBV7-9; DNA: TGTGCCAGCAGCTTAGCTTATGGGGCACACGAGCAGTACTTC; CDR3: CASSLAYGAHEQYF
D: .; J: TRBJ2-3; size: .; V: TRBV7-9; DNA: TGTGCCAGCAGCTTAGTCGCGGGGAGTCGGTCAGATACGCAGTATTTT; CDR3: CASSLVAGSRSDTQYF
D: .; J: TRBJ2-3; size: .; V: TRBV5-1; DNA: TGCGCCAGCAGCCAGGACACCCGAGGCACAGATACGCAGTATTTT; CDR3: CASSQDTRGTDTQYF
D: .; J: TRBJ1-1; size: .; V: TRBV18; DNA: TGTGCCAGCTCACCCACCGATGTGTCAGGGGAAGTGATGGGAACTGAAGCTTTCTTT; CDR3: CASSPTDVSGEVMGTEAFF
D: TRBD1; J: TRBJ1-1; size: .; V: TRBV5-6; DNA: TGTGCCAGCAACCGGGACAGGAGGAACACTGAAGCTTTCTTT; CDR3: CASNRDRRNTEAFF
D: TRBD1; J: TRBJ2-7; size: .; V: TRBV29-1; DNA: TGCAGCGCCCGGACAGGGGGAGCCTACGAGCAGTACTTC; CDR3: CSARTGGAYEQYF
D: .; J: TRBJ1-3; size: .; V: TRBV4-1; DNA: TGCGCCAGCAGCCAAGTAGGGTACTCTGGAAACACCATATATTTT; CDR3: CASSQVGYSGNTIYF
D: .; J: TRBJ1-1; size: .; V: TRBV29-1; DNA: TGCAGCTCCCGGGCCCGTGGCGTGAACACTGAAGCTTTCTTT; CDR3: CSSRARGVNTEAFF
D: TRBD2; J: TRBJ2-3; size: .; V: TRBV19; DNA: TGTGCCAGTAGGGCTAGCGGGAGGCCTAGCACAGATACGCAGTATTTT; CDR3: CASRASGRPSTDTQYF
D: TRBD1; J: TRBJ1-2; size: .; V: TRBV27; DNA: TGTGCCAGCAGCATCGCTCGGACAGGGGTTGATGGCTACACCTTC; CDR3: CASSIARTGVDGYTF
D: .; J: TRBJ1-5; size: few; V: TRBV10-1; DNA: TGCGCCAGCAGTGAGAGACAGGCGTTTCAGCCCCAGCATTTT; CDR3: CASSERQAFQPQHF
D: .; J: TRBJ2-3; size: .; V: TRBV27; DNA: TGTGCCAGCAGGCGCACAGATACGCAGTATTTT; CDR3: CASRRTDTQYF
D: TRBD1; J: TRBJ1-1; size: .; V: TRBV6-1; DNA: TGTGCCAGCAGTGAGATGCCGGGACAGGGCATTGAAGCTTTCTTT; CDR3: CASSEMPGQGIEAFF
D: .; J: TRBJ2-7; size: .; V: TRBV30; DNA: TGTGCCTGGAGTCTGCAGGTCGGACCCGAGCAGTACTTC; CDR3: CAWSLQVGPEQYF
D: TRBD1; J: TRBJ2-7; size: .; V: TRBV6-5; DNA: TGTGCCAGCAGCAACCCGGGACAGAGCTCCTACGAGCAGTACTTC; CDR3: CASSNPGQSSYEQYF
D: TRBD1; J: TRBJ2-7; size: few; V: TRBV28; DNA: TGTGCCAGCAGTGCGCCGGGACAGGGGGCCTACGAGCAGTACTTC; CDR3: CASSAPGQGAYEQYF
D: TRBD1; J: TRBJ1-1; size: once; V: TRBV9; DNA: TGTGCCAGCAGCGTTGGGACAGGAGCTGAAGCTTTCTTT; CDR3: CASSVGTGAEAFF
D: .; J: TRBJ2-3; size: few; V: TRBV7-2; DNA: TGTGCCAGCACTCGAGCAGATACGCAGTATTTT; CDR3: CASTRADTQYF
D: .; J: TRBJ1-2; size: .; V: TRBV7-9; DNA: TGTGCCAGCAGCCGGGGGAGTAGGGACACCTTC; CDR3: CASSRGSRDTF
D: TRBD1; J: TRBJ1-6; size: .; V: TRBV2; DNA: TGTGCCAGCAGTCAGGGGGACGGATCACCCCTCCACTTT; CDR3: CASSQGDGSPLHF
D: TRBD1; J: TRBJ1-4; size: few; V: TRBV7-8; DNA: TGTGCCAGCAGCCTCTCAACAGGGGCAGGGAATGAAAAACTGTTTTTT; CDR3: CASSLSTGAGNEKLFF